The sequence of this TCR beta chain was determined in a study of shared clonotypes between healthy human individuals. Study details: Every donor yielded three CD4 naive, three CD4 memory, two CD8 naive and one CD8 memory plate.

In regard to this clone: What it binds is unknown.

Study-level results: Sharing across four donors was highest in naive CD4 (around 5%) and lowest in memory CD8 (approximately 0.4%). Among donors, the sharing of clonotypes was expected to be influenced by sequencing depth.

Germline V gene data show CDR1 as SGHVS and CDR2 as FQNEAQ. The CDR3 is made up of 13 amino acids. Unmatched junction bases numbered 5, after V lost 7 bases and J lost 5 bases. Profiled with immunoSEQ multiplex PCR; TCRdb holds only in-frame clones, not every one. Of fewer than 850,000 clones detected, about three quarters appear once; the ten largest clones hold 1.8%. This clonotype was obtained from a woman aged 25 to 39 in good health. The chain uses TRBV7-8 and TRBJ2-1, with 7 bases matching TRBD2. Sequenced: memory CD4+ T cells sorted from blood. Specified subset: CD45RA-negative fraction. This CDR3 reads CASTSAGDNEQFF. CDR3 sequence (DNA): TGTGCCAGCACCTCGGCGGGAGACAATGAGCAGTTCTTC. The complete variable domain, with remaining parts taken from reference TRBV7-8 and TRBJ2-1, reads GAGVSQSPRYKVAKRGQDVALRCDPISGHVSLFWYQQALGQGPEFLTYFQNEAQLDKSGLPSDRFFAERPEGSVSTLKIQRTQQEDSAVYLCASTSAGDNEQFFGPGTRLTVL.